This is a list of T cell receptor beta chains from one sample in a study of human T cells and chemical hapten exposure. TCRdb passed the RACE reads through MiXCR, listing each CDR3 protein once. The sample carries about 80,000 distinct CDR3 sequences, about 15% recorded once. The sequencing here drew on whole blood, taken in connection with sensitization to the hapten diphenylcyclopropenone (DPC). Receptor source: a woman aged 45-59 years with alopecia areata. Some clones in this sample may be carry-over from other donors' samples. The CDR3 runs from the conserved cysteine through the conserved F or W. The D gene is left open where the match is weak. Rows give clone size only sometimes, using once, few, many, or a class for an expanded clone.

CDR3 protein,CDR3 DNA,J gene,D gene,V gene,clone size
CASGKGPSYEQYF,TGTGCCAGCGGAAAGGGACCCTCCTACGAGCAGTACTTC,TRBJ2-7,.,TRBV28,.
CASIRQFSNQPQHF,TGTGCCAGCATTCGACAATTTAGCAATCAGCCCCAGCATTTT,TRBJ1-5,.,TRBV6-1,few
CASSPFDLSNQPQHF,TGTGCCAGCTCACCCTTTGACTTAAGCAATCAGCCCCAGCATTTT,TRBJ1-5,.,TRBV18,.
CASSASAGASEQYF,TGCGCCAGCAGTGCCTCGGCGGGAGCCTCCGAGCAGTACTTC,TRBJ2-7,TRBD2,TRBV10-1,.
CASSVRTVREKLFF,TGTGCCAGCAGTGTAAGGACAGTCCGTGAAAAACTGTTTTTT,TRBJ1-4,.,TRBV6-1,few
CASSPGTYNEQFF,TGTGCCAGCTCCCCAGGGACGTACAATGAGCAGTTCTTC,TRBJ2-1,.,TRBV6-5,.
CASSRVTQAGPNLSGNTIYF,TGTGCCAGCTCACGCGTCACCCAAGCGGGACCGAATCTCTCTGGAAACACCATATATTTT,TRBJ1-3,.,TRBV18,few
CASSGGTGGFWAGELFF,TGTGCCAGCAGCGGAGGGACAGGGGGCTTTTGGGCCGGGGAGCTGTTTTTT,TRBJ2-2,TRBD1,TRBV7-8,few
CSEREWDGDTQYF,TGCAGTGAGCGGGAGTGGGATGGAGATACGCAGTATTTT,TRBJ2-3,TRBD2,TRBV20-1,many
CASSAGLAGNTQYF,TGTGCCAGCAGCGCGGGACTAGCGGGAAATACGCAGTATTTT,TRBJ2-3,TRBD2,TRBV7-2,.
CASEIGLAGGTGELFF,TGTGCTAGTGAAATCGGACTAGCGGGAGGCACCGGGGAGCTGTTTTTT,TRBJ2-2,TRBD2,TRBV12-5,few
CSARVGTGFNQPQHF,TGCAGTGCTAGAGTGGGGACAGGGTTTAATCAGCCCCAGCATTTT,TRBJ1-5,TRBD1,TRBV20-1,few
CASSLRDRGNQPQHF,TGTGCCAGCAGTTTAAGGGACAGGGGGAATCAGCCCCAGCATTTT,TRBJ1-5,TRBD1,TRBV28,few
CASSPDTNTGELFF,TGTGCCAGCAGTCCGGACACTAACACCGGGGAGCTGTTTTTT,TRBJ2-2,.,TRBV14,.
CSARDSGLAGGRENIQYF,TGCAGTGCTAGAGATAGTGGACTAGCGGGAGGGCGGGAAAACATTCAGTACTTC,TRBJ2-4,TRBD2,TRBV20-1,.
CASSHPGQVRQPQHF,TGCGCCAGCAGCCATCCTGGACAGGTCCGTCAGCCCCAGCATTTT,TRBJ1-5,TRBD1,TRBV4-1,.
CSAILGTSGVYEQYF,TGCAGTGCTATCTTAGGGACTAGCGGGGTCTACGAGCAGTACTTC,TRBJ2-7,TRBD2,TRBV20-1,.
CASSAGTGAYNEQFF,TGTGCCAGCAGCGCCGGGACAGGGGCATACAATGAGCAGTTCTTC,TRBJ2-1,TRBD1,TRBV7-9,few
CSASPISYDNQPQHF,TGCAGTGCTTCGCCGATCAGCTACGACAATCAGCCCCAGCATTTT,TRBJ1-5,.,TRBV20-1,few
CSASLAGVPDTQYF,TGCAGTGCTAGTTTAGCGGGAGTCCCAGATACGCAGTATTTT,TRBJ2-3,TRBD2,TRBV20-1,.
CASSPGQGTRELFF,TGTGCCAGCAGTCCGGGACAGGGGACTCGGGAGCTGTTTTTT,TRBJ2-2,TRBD1,TRBV12-3/TRBV12-4,.
CASSTTDMNTEAFF,TGTGCCAGCTCAACCACAGACATGAACACTGAAGCTTTCTTT,TRBJ1-1,.,TRBV18,few
CSARGVSYEQYF,TGCAGTGCTAGAGGGGTCTCGTACGAGCAGTACTTC,TRBJ2-7,.,TRBV20-1,.
CASSNSGANVLTF,TGTGCCAGCAGCAACTCTGGGGCCAACGTCCTGACTTTC,TRBJ2-6,.,TRBV6-2/TRBV6-3,few
CASSLGGQGNSPLHF,TGCGCCAGCAGCTTGGGGGGACAGGGAAATTCACCCCTCCACTTT,TRBJ1-6,TRBD1,TRBV5-1,few
CSVEGTGGSTEAFF,TGCAGCGTGGAAGGGACAGGGGGCTCTACTGAAGCTTTCTTT,TRBJ1-1,TRBD1,TRBV29-1,.
CASSFVREGRNEQFF,TGCGCCAGCAGCTTCGTGCGGGAGGGCCGCAATGAGCAGTTCTTC,TRBJ2-1,TRBD2,TRBV5-1,few
CSVGRTGTGTDTQYF,TGCAGCGTGGGTAGGACAGGGACGGGCACAGATACGCAGTATTTT,TRBJ2-3,TRBD1,TRBV29-1,many
CASRYGTKEKLFF,TGTGCCAGCAGATACGGGACGAAAGAAAAACTGTTTTTT,TRBJ1-4,.,TRBV12-3/TRBV12-4,few
CATSSAGAVIATNEKLFF,TGTGCCACCAGCAGCGCAGGGGCCGTGATCGCAACTAATGAAAAACTGTTTTTT,TRBJ1-4,.,TRBV15,few
CSARTAGLTNEKLFF,TGCAGTGCGCGGACAGCGGGTCTAACTAATGAAAAACTGTTTTTT,TRBJ1-4,.,TRBV20-1,once
CASSVDGGNQPQHF,TGTGCCAGCAGCGTAGACGGGGGCAATCAGCCCCAGCATTTT,TRBJ1-5,.,TRBV9,.
CASSHPYRGGMAGELFF,TGCGCCAGCAGCCATCCCTATAGAGGGGGTATGGCCGGGGAGCTGTTTTTT,TRBJ2-2,.,TRBV4-1,.
CASAPDRGNEKLFF,TGTGCCAGCGCCCCTGACAGGGGAAACGAAAAACTGTTTTTT,TRBJ1-4,TRBD1,TRBV7-2,.
CSVATTYEQYF,TGCAGCGTTGCGACTACCTACGAGCAGTACTTC,TRBJ2-7,.,TRBV29-1,.
CASTMGTGGGKLFF,TGCGCCAGCACCATGGGGACAGGGGGAGGAAAACTGTTTTTT,TRBJ1-4,TRBD1,TRBV5-1,.
CASSWERRGEAFF,TGCGCCAGCAGCTGGGAACGAAGGGGTGAAGCTTTCTTT,TRBJ1-1,.,TRBV5-1,few
CSVKTTLNTEAFF,TGCAGCGTGAAAACAACCCTGAACACTGAAGCTTTCTTT,TRBJ1-1,.,TRBV29-1,many
CSASGGGYEQYF,TGCAGCGCCAGCGGGGGCGGTTACGAGCAGTACTTC,TRBJ2-7,TRBD2,TRBV29-1,.
CASSQFSVQRQYF,TGTGCCAGCAGCCAATTTTCCGTCCAGAGGCAGTACTTC,TRBJ2-7,.,TRBV3-1,many